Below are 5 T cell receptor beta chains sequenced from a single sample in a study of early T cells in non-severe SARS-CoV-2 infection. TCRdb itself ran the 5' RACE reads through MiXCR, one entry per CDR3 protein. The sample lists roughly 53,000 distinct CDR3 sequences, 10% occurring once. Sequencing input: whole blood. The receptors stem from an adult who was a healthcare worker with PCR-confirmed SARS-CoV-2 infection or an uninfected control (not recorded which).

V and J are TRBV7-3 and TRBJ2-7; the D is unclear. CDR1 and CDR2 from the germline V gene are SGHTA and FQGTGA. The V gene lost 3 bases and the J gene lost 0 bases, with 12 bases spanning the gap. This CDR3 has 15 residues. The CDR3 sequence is CASSFSPSPSYEQYF. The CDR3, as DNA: TGTGCCAGCAGCTTCTCCCCCAGCCCCTCCTACGAGCAGTACTTC.

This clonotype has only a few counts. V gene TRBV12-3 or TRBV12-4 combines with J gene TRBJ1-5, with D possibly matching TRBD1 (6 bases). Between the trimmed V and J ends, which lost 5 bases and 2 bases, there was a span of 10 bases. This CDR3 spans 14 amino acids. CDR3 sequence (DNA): TGTGCCAGCAGTAGGGACACACGCAATCAGCCCCAGCATTTT. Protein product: CASSRDTRNQPQHF.

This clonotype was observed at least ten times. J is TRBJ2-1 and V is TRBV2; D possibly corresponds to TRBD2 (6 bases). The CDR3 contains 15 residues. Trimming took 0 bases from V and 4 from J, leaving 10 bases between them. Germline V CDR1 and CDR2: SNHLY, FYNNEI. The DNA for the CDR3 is TGTGCCAGCAGTGAAGCGGCGGGGATTTACAATGAGCAGTTCTTC. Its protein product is CASSEAAGIYNEQFF.

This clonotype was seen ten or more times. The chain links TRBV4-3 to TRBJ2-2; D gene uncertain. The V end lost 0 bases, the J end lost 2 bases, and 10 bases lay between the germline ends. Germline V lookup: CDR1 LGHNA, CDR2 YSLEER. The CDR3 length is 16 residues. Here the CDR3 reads CASSQESFYNTGELFF. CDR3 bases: TGCGCCAGCAGCCAAGAATCCTTTTACAACACCGGGGAGCTGTTTTTT.

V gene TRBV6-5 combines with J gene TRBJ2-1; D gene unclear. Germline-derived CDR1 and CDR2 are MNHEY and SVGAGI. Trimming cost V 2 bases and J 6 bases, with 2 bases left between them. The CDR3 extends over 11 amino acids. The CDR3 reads CASSYINEQFF. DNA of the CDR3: TGTGCCAGCAGTTACATCAATGAGCAGTTCTTC.